One sample yielded the 13 T cell receptor beta chains listed below, sequenced in a study of identical twins. One entry per CDR3 protein results from TCRdb running MiXCR on the 5' RACE reads. Of 500,000 to 700,000 distinct CDR3 sequences listed, under 8.5% are singletons. These same data were also listed under a study on yellow fever vaccine responses in identical twins.

Material for sequencing was PBMCs. The receptors shown here come from a woman between 18 and 29 years old in good health.

This clonotype has ten or more counts. The V gene is TRBV20-1, the J gene TRBJ2-3, with TRBD2 as a possible D gene (6 bases). The V gene lost 1 base and the J gene lost 5 bases, with 13 bases spanning the gap. This CDR3 has 14 residues. Per germline, CDR1 DFQATT and CDR2 SNEGSKA (reference sequence). The CDR3 region is CSARGREWEDTQYF. Here the CDR3 DNA reads TGCAGTGCTAGAGGTCGGGAGTGGGAAGATACGCAGTATTTT.

This rearrangement joins TRBV7-9 to TRBJ2-3; TRBD2 matches 8 bases. Looked up from germline, CDR1 is SEHNR and CDR2 is FQNEAQ (reference sequence). CDR3 length: 17 amino acids. The ends lost 5 bases at V and 5 bases at J; junction bases unmatched: 15. The CDR3 nucleotides read TGTGCCAGCAGCCCCTCCGACGGGAGGGCCGGAGGAGATACGCAGTATTTT. It is translated as CASSPSDGRAGGDTQYF. The whole variable domain, remainder taken from reference TRBV7-9 and TRBJ2-3, is DTGVSQNPRHKITKRGQNVTFRCDPISEHNRLYWYRQTLGQGPEFLTYFQNEAQLEKSRLLSDRFSAERPKGSFSTLEIQRTEQGDSAMYLCASSPSDGRAGGDTQYFGPGTRLTVL.

This clonotype was seen repeatedly, ten times or more. The chain links TRBV4-1 to TRBJ2-1; TRBD2 is a possible D gene (6 bases). Between the trimmed V and J ends, which lost 0 bases and 4 bases, there was a span of 19 bases. CDR3 length equals 18 residues. Germline V gene data show CDR1 as MGHRA and CDR2 as YSYEKL. The CDR3: CASSQDGEGRELYNEQFF. CDR3 nucleotides: TGCGCCAGCAGCCAAGATGGTGAGGGCCGGGAGTTATACAATGAGCAGTTCTTC.

This clonotype was counted only a few times. J is TRBJ2-4 and V is TRBV2; tentative D call: TRBD2 (6 bases). Germline CDR1 is SNHLY and CDR2 is FYNNEI. V lost 4 bases and J 7 bases, leaving 11 bases between the germline ends. CDR3 length: 13 amino acids. This chain's CDR3 is CASSATSLNIQYF. CDR3 DNA sequence: TGTGCCAGCAGTGCGACTAGTCTGAACATTCAGTACTTC.

This clonotype showed up many times. The rearrangement links TRBV25-1 to TRBJ1-6; 7 nucleotides line up with TRBD1. The V segment lost 5 bases and the J segment 9 bases; nucleotides outside the gene matches: 10. This CDR3 spans 15 amino acids. Germline V lookup: CDR1 MGHDK, CDR2 SYGVNS. In nucleotides, the CDR3 is TGTGCCAGCAGTCCTCCGGCAGGGGGTCGTTCACCCCTCCACTTT. Translating gives CASSPPAGGRSPLHF.

This clonotype has just a few counts. The chain recombines TRBV3-1 with TRBJ2-5; 8 nucleotides agree with TRBD1. V shed 4 bases and J 5 bases; nucleotides not matched to a gene: 9. The CDR3 has 15 amino acids. CDR1 and CDR2 (germline): LGHDT, YNNKEL (reference sequence). In DNA, the CDR3 is TGTGCCAGCAGCCCTCGGGACAGGAGCCGGGAGACCCAGTACTTC. This codes for CASSPRDRSRETQYF.

This clonotype was picked up a small number of times. The rearrangement joins TRBV20-1 to TRBJ2-7; weak D call: TRBD1 (5 bases). The V end lost 5 bases, the J end lost 6 bases, and 20 bases lay between the germline ends. The germline gives CDR1 DFQATT, CDR2 SNEGSKA (reference sequence). The CDR3 spans 14 residues. This CDR3 reads CSAPTQGNLGEQYF. CDR3 DNA: TGCAGTGCTCCGACCCAGGGAAATTTAGGCGAGCAGTACTTC.

The gene calls are TRBV15 and TRBJ1-1; 11 nucleotides match TRBD1. Germline V CDR1 and CDR2: LNHNV, YYDKDF (reference sequence). The CDR3 totals 12 residues. Unmatched junction bases numbered 3, after V lost 9 bases and J lost 6 bases. CDR3: CATTDRGPEAFF. The CDR3 DNA reads TGTGCCACTACGGACAGGGGGCCTGAAGCTTTCTTT.

The rearrangement links TRBV10-3 to TRBJ2-3; 12 bases match TRBD2. Germline trimming cut 2 bases from V and 4 bases from J; bases unmatched to any gene: 13. Germline CDR1 and CDR2: ENHRY and SYGVKD. The CDR3 is made up of 19 amino acids. The CDR3 region is CAISEPPNELAGGPDTQYF. As DNA, the CDR3 is TGTGCCATCAGTGAGCCGCCTAACGAACTAGCGGGAGGACCAGATACGCAGTATTTT.

This clonotype occurred a few times. V is TRBV20-1 and J is TRBJ2-2; the D is unclear. CDR3 length: 11 residues. CDR1 and CDR2 from the germline V gene are DFQATT and SNEGSKA (reference sequence). V lost 0 bases and J lost 9, with 5 bases in between. The CDR3 bases are TGCAGTGCTAGAGACGGTCGGGAGCTGTTTTTT. Amino acids: CSARDGRELFF.

This clonotype was seen more than once but under ten times. The chain carries TRBV28 and TRBJ2-7, with D possibly TRBD1 on 6 matching bases. Germline V gene data show CDR1 as MDHEN and CDR2 as SYDVKM. The CDR3 has 11 amino acids. Trimming cost V 6 bases and J 7 bases, with 10 bases left between them. CDR3 in DNA: TGTGCCAGCAGGGTGAGGGGGGAGCAGTACTTC. Encoded protein: CASRVRGEQYF.

V is TRBV12-3 or TRBV12-4 and J is TRBJ1-2, with D unresolved. V lost 6 bases to trimming and J lost 13 bases, with 18 bases between them. The CDR3 sequence is 12 residues long. The CDR3 region is CASREQRGSCTF. The CDR3, as DNA: TGTGCCAGCAGGGAGCAGCGAGGGAGCTGCACCTTC.

The gene calls are TRBV20-1 and TRBJ2-1, with 9 bases aligning to TRBD2. CDR3 length: 15 residues. V shed 6 bases, J shed 8 bases, and the junction held 14 bases outside the gene matches. The germline gives CDR1 DFQATT, CDR2 SNEGSKA (reference sequence). The CDR3 DNA is TGCAGTGCCCGCAGCGGGGGGCCCTCCCGGGATGAGCAGTTCTTC. Protein: CSARSGGPSRDEQFF.